One sample yielded the 12 T cell receptor beta chains listed below, sequenced in a study of blood T cell repertoires in COVID-19. TCRdb's table, derived via immunoSEQ multiplex PCR, lists solely in-frame clones and lacks some. Here the sample spans about 90,000 clones, just under 85% being singletons. The source material was peripheral blood. The source of these receptors is an older woman with active or convalescent COVID-19.

The rearrangement links TRBV12-3 or TRBV12-4 to TRBJ1-2; 8 nucleotides match TRBD1. The CDR3 contains 13 residues. The ends lost 6 bases at V and 7 bases at J; junction bases unmatched: 7. The CDR3 DNA reads as TGTGCCAGCAGGCTGACAGGGGTCTTTGGCTACACCTTC. It is translated as CASRLTGVFGYTF.

This sequence joins TRBV29-1 and TRBJ1-1; D is ambiguous. Germline V gene sequence: CDR1 SQVTM, CDR2 ANQGSEA. The CDR3 runs to 13 residues. Trimming took 7 bases from V and 2 from J, leaving 14 bases between them. The CDR3 coding sequence is TGCAGCGGGAGAGTTGGGAGCAACACTGAAGCTTTCTTT. The encoded protein is CSGRVGSNTEAFF.

The chain is built from TRBV28 and TRBJ1-5; D not resolved. The CDR3 consists of 16 residues. The germline CDR1 and CDR2 sequences are MDHEN and SYDVKM. V dropped 8 bases and J dropped 0 bases, with 17 bases sitting between them. The CDR3 region is CASLVTGIYSNQPQHF. In nucleotides, the CDR3 is TGTGCCAGCCTCGTAACGGGGATCTATAGCAATCAGCCCCAGCATTTT.

This chain's CDR3 is CASSLGEGGQSYEQYF. The CDR3 DNA sequence: TGTGCCAGCAGCTTAGGCGAGGGGGGACAGTCCTACGAGCAGTACTTC. This chain joins TRBV7-9 and TRBJ2-7, with a weak D call TRBD1 (7 bases). The germline V gene has CDR1 SEHNR and CDR2 FQNEAQ (reference sequence). The CDR3 sequence is 16 residues long. Between the trimmed V and J ends, which lost 1 base and 1 base, there was a span of 14 bases. The entire variable domain, with the rest obtained from reference TRBV7-9 and TRBJ2-7, is as follows: DTGVSQNPRHKITKRGQNVTFRCDPISEHNRLYWYRQTLGQGPEFLTYFQNEAQLEKSRLLSDRFSAERPKGSFSTLEIQRTEQGDSAMYLCASSLGEGGQSYEQYFGPGTRLTVT.

The CDR3 protein is CASSFSDWAGNTEAFF. In DNA form, the CDR3 reads TGTGCCAGCAGTTTTTCCGATTGGGCAGGGAACACTGAAGCTTTCTTT. The V call is TRBV28, the J call TRBJ1-1, with D unclear. The germline CDR1 and CDR2 sequences are MDHEN and SYDVKM. The CDR3 runs to 16 residues. V shed 3 bases and J shed 1 base, with 15 bases lying between them.

The V and J genes are TRBV5-1 and TRBJ2-7, with a possible D match to TRBD2 (5 bases). Germline CDR1 is SGHRS and CDR2 is YFSETQ. Trimming took 4 bases from V and 9 from J, leaving 23 bases between them. The CDR3 is 15 residues long. In DNA, the CDR3 is TGCGCCAGCAGCCCTCGCGGACCCCAGACTATTGCGCAGTACTTC. This codes for CASSPRGPQTIAQYF. Using reference TRBV5-1 and TRBJ2-7 for the parts outside the CDR3, the full variable domain is KAGVTQTPRYLIKTRGQQVTLSCSPISGHRSVSWYQQTPGQGLQFLFEYFSETQRNKGNFPGRFSGRQFSNSRSEMNVSTLELGDSALYLCASSPRGPQTIAQYFGPGTRLTVT.

V gene TRBV5-1 combines with J gene TRBJ1-6; 10 positions agree with TRBD1. The V and J ends lost 0 bases and 9 bases, in that order; junction bases with no gene match: 6. This CDR3 contains 16 residues. Germline V gives CDR1 SGHRS, CDR2 YFSETQ. In DNA, the CDR3 is TGCGCCAGCAGCTTGGCCGGGACAGGGGTGGGTTCACCCCTCCACTTT. Protein product: CASSLAGTGVGSPLHF.

V gene TRBV24-1 combines with J gene TRBJ2-3; D gene unclear. Looked up from germline, CDR1 is KGHDR and CDR2 is SFDVKD. V was pared by 7 bases and J by 6 bases, with 7 bases between. This CDR3 contains 11 residues. The CDR3 nucleotides read TGTGCCACCAGCCGAGCGGATACGCAGTATTTT. It yields the protein CATSRADTQYF.

The chain recombines TRBV10-3 with TRBJ1-1, with 10 bases that match TRBD1. V was pared by 4 bases and J by 10 bases, with 3 bases of the junction left unmatched. Looked up from germline, CDR1 is ENHRY and CDR2 is SYGVKD. There are 12 residues in the CDR3. CDR3 sequence reads: CAISGGTGVAFF. For the CDR3, the DNA is TGTGCCATCAGTGGGGGGACAGGGGTAGCTTTCTTT.

The rearrangement uses TRBV27 and TRBJ1-5; D is unresolved. V was shortened by 5 bases and J by 3 bases, with 14 bases between the two germline ends. The germline gives CDR1 MNHEY, CDR2 SMNVEV (reference sequence). The length of the CDR3 is 15 residues. As DNA, the CDR3 is TGTGCCAGCAGTCGCATAGCCGGGAACAATCAGCCCCAGCATTTT. It is translated as CASSRIAGNNQPQHF.

The count of this clone is one. The V and J genes are TRBV28 and TRBJ1-4; 7 nucleotides match TRBD1. Per the germline V gene, CDR1 is MDHEN and CDR2 is SYDVKM. V dropped 5 bases and J dropped 4; count of bases not matched to a gene: 4. The CDR3 contains 14 residues. CDR3 protein: CASSEGQYNEKLFF. The CDR3 DNA reads TGTGCCAGCAGTGAGGGACAGTATAATGAAAAACTGTTTTTT.

This clone was found once. The CDR3 reads CASSPRGRGVSEDEKLFF. The CDR3 DNA reads TGTGCCAGCTCACCACGTGGCAGGGGAGTCTCGGAGGATGAAAAACTGTTTTTT. The chain has TRBV18 and TRBJ1-4; TRBD1 might be the D (6 bases). The CDR3 runs to 18 residues. In germline, CDR1 is KGHSH, CDR2 LQKENI. The ends were cut back, 1 base at V and 6 bases at J, with 21 bases in the middle. The whole variable domain, remainder taken from reference TRBV18 and TRBJ1-4, is NAGVMQNPRHLVRRRGQEARLRCSPMKGHSHVYWYRQLPEEGLKFMVYLQKENIIDESGMPKERFSAEFPKEGPSILRIQQVVRGDSAAYFCASSPRGRGVSEDEKLFFGSGTQLSVL.